This T cell receptor (beta chain) appears in the sequencing data of a study of T cells in Graves' hyperthyroidism and ophthalmopathy. CDR3 length: 13 amino acids. Trimming left V 7 bases short and J 5 bases short, with 14 bases between. CDR1 and CDR2 from the germline V gene are GTSNPN and SVGIG (reference sequence). Amplification targeted TCR beta CDR3 regions from RNA transcripts. The primer set for the first-round RT-PCR of the TCR CDR3 was HTBI. TCRdb fed the multiplex PCR reads into MiXCR, producing one record per CDR3 protein. The data hold 490,000 or so distinct CDR3 sequences, with 15% to 20% observed a single time. This clonotype appeared a few times.

The TCR sequence derives from a man aged 35 to 55 with Graves' ophthalmopathy. This chain connects TRBV30 to TRBJ2-2, with D perhaps TRBD1 or TRBD2 (6 bases each). Sequenced material: blood. DNA of the CDR3: TGTGCCTTGCTCGGGGGCCCTACCGGGGAGCTGTTTTTT. Translation gives CALLGGPTGELFF.